This TCR beta chain comes out of a study of human T cells and chemical hapten exposure. Looking at the study overall: Across samples, TCR yields varied, mostly owing to small differences in pooled library volumes. Whole-study findings and limits: DPC sensitization did not alter TCRs above 1 in 1000 frequency.

The CDR3 has 16 amino acids. The V segment lost 5 bases and the J segment 4 bases; nucleotides outside the gene matches: 8. CDR1 is SGHVS and CDR2 is FNYEAQ in the germline V gene. The template was total RNA from unfractionated whole blood. This clonotype was detected a few times. Its antigen is still unknown. During construction of the library, unique molecular identifiers were attached to individual cDNA molecules for quantitative, reproducible TCR counting. In the authors' methods: Sampled TCR counts reached a median of approximately 100,000 per sample, with values ranging from roughly 20,000 to 750,000. From the 5' RACE reads, TCRdb called clonotypes with MiXCR, one entry per CDR3 protein. V and J calls and clone size were set by TCRdb, not the authors. This sample yields about 140,000 distinct CDR3 sequences, of which approximately 4% are seen a single time; over 1.1% belongs to the top ten.

This sequence originates from a female donor in good health. V and J are TRBV7-6 and TRBJ2-3; 11 bases map to TRBD1. CDR3 DNA sequence: TGTGCCAGCAGCCCGAGGACAGGGGGCGAAGCAGATACGCAGTATTTT. Protein product: CASSPRTGGEADTQYF.